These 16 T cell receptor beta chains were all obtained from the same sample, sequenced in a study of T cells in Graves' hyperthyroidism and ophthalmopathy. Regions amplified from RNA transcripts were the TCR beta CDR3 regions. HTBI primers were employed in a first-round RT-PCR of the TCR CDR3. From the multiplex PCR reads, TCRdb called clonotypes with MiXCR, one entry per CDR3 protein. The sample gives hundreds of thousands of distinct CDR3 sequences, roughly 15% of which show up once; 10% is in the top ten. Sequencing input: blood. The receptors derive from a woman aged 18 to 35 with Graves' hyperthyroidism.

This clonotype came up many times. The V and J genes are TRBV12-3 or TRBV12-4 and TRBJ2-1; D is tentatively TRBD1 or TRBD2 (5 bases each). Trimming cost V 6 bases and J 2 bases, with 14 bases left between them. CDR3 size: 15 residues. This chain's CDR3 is CASSPGTPTYNEQFF. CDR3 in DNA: TGTGCCAGCAGCCCCGGGACGCCAACCTACAATGAGCAGTTCTTC.

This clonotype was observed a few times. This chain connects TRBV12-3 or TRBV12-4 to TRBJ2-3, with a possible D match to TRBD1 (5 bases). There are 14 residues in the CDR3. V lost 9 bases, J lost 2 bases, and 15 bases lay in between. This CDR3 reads CASLSNRYTDTQYF. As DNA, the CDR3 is TGTGCCAGTCTTTCGAACAGGTACACAGATACGCAGTATTTT.

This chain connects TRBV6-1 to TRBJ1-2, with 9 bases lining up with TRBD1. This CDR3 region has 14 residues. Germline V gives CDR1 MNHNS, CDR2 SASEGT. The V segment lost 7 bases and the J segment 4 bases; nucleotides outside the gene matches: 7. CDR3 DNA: TGTGCCAGCACCGCCCTGGACAGGGGCTATGGCTACACCTTC. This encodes CASTALDRGYGYTF.

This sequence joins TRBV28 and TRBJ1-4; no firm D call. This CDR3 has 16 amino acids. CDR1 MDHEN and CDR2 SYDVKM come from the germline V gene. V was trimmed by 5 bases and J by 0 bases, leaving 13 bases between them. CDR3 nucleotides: TGTGCCAGCAGTCCCGACCTAGAAGCAACTAATGAAAAACTGTTTTTT. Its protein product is CASSPDLEATNEKLFF.

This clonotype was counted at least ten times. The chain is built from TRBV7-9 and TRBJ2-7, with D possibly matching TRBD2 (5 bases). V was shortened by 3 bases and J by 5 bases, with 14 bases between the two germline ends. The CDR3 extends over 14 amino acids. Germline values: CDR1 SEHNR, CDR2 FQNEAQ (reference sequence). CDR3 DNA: TGTGCCAGCAGCTTTCCCTCCCCGCGGGACGAGCAGTACTTC. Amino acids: CASSFPSPRDEQYF. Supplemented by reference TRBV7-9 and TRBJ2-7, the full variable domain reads DTGVSQNPRHKITKRGQNVTFRCDPISEHNRLYWYRQTLGQGPEFLTYFQNEAQLEKSRLLSDRFSAERPKGSFSTLEIQRTEQGDSAMYLCASSFPSPRDEQYFGPGTRLTVT.

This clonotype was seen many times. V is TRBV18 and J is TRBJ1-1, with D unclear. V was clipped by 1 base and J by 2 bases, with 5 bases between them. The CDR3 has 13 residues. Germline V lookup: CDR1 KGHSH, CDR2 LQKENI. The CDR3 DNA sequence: TGTGCCAGCTCACCACGCGGAAACACTGAAGCTTTCTTT. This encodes CASSPRGNTEAFF.

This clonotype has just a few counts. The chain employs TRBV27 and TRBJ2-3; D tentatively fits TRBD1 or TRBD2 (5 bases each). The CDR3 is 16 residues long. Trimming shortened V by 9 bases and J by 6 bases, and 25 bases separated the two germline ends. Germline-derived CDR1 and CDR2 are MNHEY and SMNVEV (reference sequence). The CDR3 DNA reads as TGTGCCAGTGCAACCTACCGGGGACGAGACCCCGATACGCAGTATTTT. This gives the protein CASATYRGRDPDTQYF.

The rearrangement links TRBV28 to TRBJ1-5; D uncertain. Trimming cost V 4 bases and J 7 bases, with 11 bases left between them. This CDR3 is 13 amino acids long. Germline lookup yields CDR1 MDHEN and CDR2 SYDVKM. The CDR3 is CASSSPGGQPQHF. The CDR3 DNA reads TGTGCCAGCAGTTCTCCGGGAGGGCAGCCCCAGCATTTT. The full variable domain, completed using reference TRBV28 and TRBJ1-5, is DVKVTQSSRYLVKRTGEKVFLECVQDMDHENMFWYRQDPGLGLRLIYFSYDVKMKEKGDIPEGYSVSREKKERFSLILESASTNQTSMYLCASSSPGGQPQHFGDGTRLSIL.

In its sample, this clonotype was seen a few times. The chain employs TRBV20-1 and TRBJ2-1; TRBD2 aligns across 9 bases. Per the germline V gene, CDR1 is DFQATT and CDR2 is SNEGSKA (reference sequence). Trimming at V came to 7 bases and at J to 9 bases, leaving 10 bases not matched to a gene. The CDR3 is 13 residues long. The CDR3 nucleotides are TGCAGTGTCTTGGGACTAGCATGGAGTGAGCAGTTCTTC. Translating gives CSVLGLAWSEQFF.

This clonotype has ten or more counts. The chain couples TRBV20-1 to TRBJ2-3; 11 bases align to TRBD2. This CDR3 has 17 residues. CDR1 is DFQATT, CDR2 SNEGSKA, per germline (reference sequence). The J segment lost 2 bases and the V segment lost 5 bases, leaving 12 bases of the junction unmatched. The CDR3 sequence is CSAVGYTSGGHTDTQYF. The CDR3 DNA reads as TGCAGTGCTGTAGGATACACTAGCGGGGGACACACAGATACGCAGTATTTT.

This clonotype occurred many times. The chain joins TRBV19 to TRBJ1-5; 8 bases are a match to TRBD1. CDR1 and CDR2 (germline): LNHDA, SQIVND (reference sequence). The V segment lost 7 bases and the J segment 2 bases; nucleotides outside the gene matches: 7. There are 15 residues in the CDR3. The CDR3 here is CASIETGEGNQPQHF. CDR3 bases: TGTGCCAGTATCGAGACAGGGGAAGGCAATCAGCCCCAGCATTTT.

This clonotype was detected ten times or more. CDR3 residues: CASSLYGTSGRSRYNEQFF. The CDR3, as DNA: TGTGCCAGCAGTTTATATGGGACTAGCGGGAGAAGTAGATACAATGAGCAGTTCTTC. The chain links TRBV27 to TRBJ2-1; 14 bases map to TRBD2. The germline gives CDR1 MNHEY, CDR2 SMNVEV (reference sequence). V was clipped by 1 base and J by 4 bases; unmatched bases: 9. The CDR3 is 19 amino acids.

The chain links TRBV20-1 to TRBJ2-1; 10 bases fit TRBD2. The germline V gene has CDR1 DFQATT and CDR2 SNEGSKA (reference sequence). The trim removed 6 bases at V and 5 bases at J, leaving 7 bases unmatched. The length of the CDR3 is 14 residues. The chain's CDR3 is CSAASGRKNNEQFF. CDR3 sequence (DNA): TGCAGTGCCGCTAGCGGGAGAAAAAACAATGAGCAGTTCTTC.

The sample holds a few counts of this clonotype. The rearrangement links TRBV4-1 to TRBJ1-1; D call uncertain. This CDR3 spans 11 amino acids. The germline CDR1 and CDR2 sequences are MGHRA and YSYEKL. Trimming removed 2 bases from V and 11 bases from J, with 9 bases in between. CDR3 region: CASSQNGWAFF. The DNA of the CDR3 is TGCGCCAGCAGCCAAAACGGGTGGGCTTTCTTT.

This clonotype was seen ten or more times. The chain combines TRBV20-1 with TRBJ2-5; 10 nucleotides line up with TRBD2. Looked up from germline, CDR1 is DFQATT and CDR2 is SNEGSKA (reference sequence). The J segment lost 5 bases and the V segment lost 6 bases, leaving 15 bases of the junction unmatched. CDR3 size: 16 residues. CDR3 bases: TGCAGTGCAGCCGAAGGCGCTAGCGGGAGACGGGAGACCCAGTACTTC. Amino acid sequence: CSAAEGASGRRETQYF.

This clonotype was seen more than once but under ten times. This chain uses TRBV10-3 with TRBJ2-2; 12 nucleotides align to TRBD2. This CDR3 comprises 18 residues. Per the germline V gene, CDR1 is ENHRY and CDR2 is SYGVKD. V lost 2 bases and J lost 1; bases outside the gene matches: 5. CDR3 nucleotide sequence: TGTGCCATCAGTGAGGGAACTAGCGGGAGGAAGAACACCGGGGAGCTGTTTTTT. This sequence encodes CAISEGTSGRKNTGELFF.